The present TCR beta chain was sequenced within a study of T cells in Graves' hyperthyroidism and ophthalmopathy. The length of the CDR3 is 14 residues. Deletions cut 1 base from V and 3 bases from J, with 11 bases between. The germline V gene encodes CDR1 SGHKS and CDR2 YYEKEE (reference sequence). Fresh peripheral blood, under 13 ml, was the source of the PBMCs. This clonotype came up many times. Amplified TCR beta CDR3 regions came from RNA transcripts. The primer set for the first-round RT-PCR of the TCR CDR3 was HTBI. In TCRdb, the multiplex PCR reads were re-called with MiXCR into one record per CDR3 protein. This table holds about 500,000 distinct CDR3 sequences, roughly 15% found once.

The chain carries TRBV5-5 and TRBJ2-7, with D possibly matching TRBD2 (5 bases). Specimen: blood. The TCR sequence derives from a woman aged 25 to 45 with Graves' ophthalmopathy. This chain's CDR3 is CASSLMVTSYEQYF. As DNA, the CDR3 is TGTGCCAGCAGCTTGATGGTCACTAGCTACGAGCAGTACTTC.